This entry is about one T cell receptor beta chain. The entry originates in a study of control samples from healthy donors and cancer patients. Germline lookup yields CDR1 KGHDR and CDR2 SFDVKD. The CDR3 totals 14 residues. The V segment lost 4 bases and the J segment 8 bases; nucleotides outside the gene matches: 7. TCRdb's table, derived via immunoSEQ multiplex PCR, lists solely in-frame clones and lacks some. The sample gives about 120,000 clones, roughly 90% of which show up once; about 40% is in the top ten. This sequence joins TRBV24-1 and TRBJ1-2; 9 nucleotides line up with TRBD1. The sequence came from a man aged 50-60 years in good health. Sample: blood. The CDR3 coding sequence is TGTGCCACCAGTGAGCGGACAGGGGTCCGGGGCTACACCTTC. Its translation: CATSERTGVRGYTF.